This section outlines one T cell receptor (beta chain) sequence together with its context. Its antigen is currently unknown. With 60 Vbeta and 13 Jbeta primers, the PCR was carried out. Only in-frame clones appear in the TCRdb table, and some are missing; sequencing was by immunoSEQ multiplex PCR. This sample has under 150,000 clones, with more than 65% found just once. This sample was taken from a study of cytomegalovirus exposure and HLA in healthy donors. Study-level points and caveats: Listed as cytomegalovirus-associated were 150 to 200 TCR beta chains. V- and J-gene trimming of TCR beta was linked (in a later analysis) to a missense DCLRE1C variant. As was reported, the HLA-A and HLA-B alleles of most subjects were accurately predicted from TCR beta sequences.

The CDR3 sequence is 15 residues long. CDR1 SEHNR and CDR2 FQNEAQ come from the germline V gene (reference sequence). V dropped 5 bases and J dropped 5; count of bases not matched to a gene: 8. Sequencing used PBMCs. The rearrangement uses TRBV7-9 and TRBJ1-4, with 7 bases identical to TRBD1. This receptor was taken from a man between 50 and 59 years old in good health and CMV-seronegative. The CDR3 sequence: CASSTWTGRNEKLFF. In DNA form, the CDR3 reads TGTGCCAGCAGCACCTGGACAGGCCGAAATGAAAAACTGTTTTTT.